Below are 25 T cell receptor beta chains sequenced from a single sample in a study of blood T cell repertoires in COVID-19. Clones were sequenced by immunoSEQ multiplex PCR, and TCRdb holds only the in-frame ones, with some missing. The data show more than 200,000 clones, with roughly 80% seen just once and roughly 8.2% held by the top ten. The sequenced material came from peripheral blood. The receptors shown here come from an elderly woman with COVID-19, enrolled during active disease.

The rearrangement joins TRBV2 to TRBJ1-6; the match to TRBD1 covers 7 bases. The J segment lost 1 base and the V segment lost 5 bases, leaving 5 bases of the junction unmatched. Germline V CDR1 and CDR2: SNHLY, FYNNEI. This CDR3 is built from 16 residues. Here the CDR3 DNA reads TGTGCCAGCAGTTATTTACAGGGGTCCTATAATTCACCCCTCCACTTT. Residues: CASSYLQGSYNSPLHF.

CDR3 sequence reads: CASSFSYGTPAFF. The CDR3 DNA reads as TGTGCCAGCAGCTTCTCCTACGGGACACCAGCTTTCTTT. The chain joins TRBV7-3 to TRBJ1-1, with a weak D call TRBD1 (6 bases). V was trimmed by 3 bases and J by 10 bases, leaving 15 bases between them. From germline, CDR1 is SGHTA and CDR2 FQGTGA. The CDR3 is 13 residues long.

This chain links TRBV28 with TRBJ1-1, with TRBD1 matching over 7 bases. The germline V gene has CDR1 MDHEN and CDR2 SYDVKM. Losses at the gene ends were 11 bases for V and 0 bases for J; bases not matched to a gene: 9. The CDR3 contains 14 residues. The CDR3 DNA sequence: TGTGCCGTTCACTACAGGGGACTGAACACTGAAGCTTTCTTT. Translation gives CAVHYRGLNTEAFF.

CDR3: CASSVRGEGRGTEAFF. The CDR3 DNA reads TGTGCCAGCAGCGTCCGAGGGGAGGGTAGGGGCACTGAAGCTTTCTTT. The chain is built from TRBV9 and TRBJ1-1; possible D gene TRBD1, 5 bases. The CDR3 runs 16 residues. CDR1 SGDLS and CDR2 YYNGEE come from the germline V gene. V gave up 2 bases and J gave up 4 bases, with 18 bases separating them.

This sequence joins TRBV27 and TRBJ1-2, with TRBD1 matching 12 bases. V lost 0 bases and J lost 7; bases outside the gene matches: 3. CDR1 MNHEY and CDR2 SMNVEV come from the germline V gene (reference sequence). This CDR3 comprises 15 residues. Written as DNA, the CDR3 is TGTGCCAGCAGTTTATCTAGGGACAGGGGGCTTGGCTACACCTTC. Amino acids: CASSLSRDRGLGYTF.

This clone was picked up a small number of times. The rearrangement joins TRBV7-2 to TRBJ1-1, with D maybe TRBD1 (5 bases). The germline gives CDR1 SGHTA, CDR2 FQGNSA. The CDR3 runs 15 residues. Trimming stripped 4 bases from V and 1 base from J, with 13 bases between. The CDR3 sequence: CASSSGLGSNTEAFF. CDR3 in DNA: TGTGCCAGCAGCTCGGGACTTGGGTCGAACACTGAAGCTTTCTTT.

In this sample, this clone turned up a few times. V is TRBV30 and J is TRBJ2-7, with 11 nucleotides matching TRBD1. The CDR3 runs 15 residues. Germline V lookup: CDR1 GTSNPN, CDR2 SVGIG (reference sequence). The junction had 4 bases not matched to a gene; V was cut back by 0 bases and J by 3 bases. The CDR3 loop reads CAWSVRGTGGYEQYF. As DNA, the CDR3 is TGTGCCTGGAGTGTACGGGGGACAGGGGGCTACGAGCAGTACTTC. Supplemented by reference TRBV30 and TRBJ2-7, the full variable domain reads SQTIHQWPATLVQPVGSPLSLECTVEGTSNPNLYWYRQAAGRGLQLLFYSVGIGQISSEVPQNLSASRPQDRQFILSSKKLLLSDSGFYLCAWSVRGTGGYEQYFGPGTRLTVT.

The CDR3: CASRPAGPGANVLTF. In DNA form, the CDR3 reads TGTGCCAGCAGACCAGCTGGGCCTGGGGCCAACGTCCTGACTTTC. This chain uses TRBV25-1 with TRBJ2-6; D unclear. CDR1 and CDR2 (germline): MGHDK, SYGVNS. The CDR3 covers 15 residues. V was cut by 6 bases and J by 2 bases, with 11 bases left in between.

CDR3 in DNA: TGTGCCAGCAGCTTAGGGCAAACTGAAGCTTTCTTT. Its translation: CASSLGQTEAFF. The chain employs TRBV11-2 and TRBJ1-1, with D uncertain. Trimming pared 1 base from V and 5 bases from J, leaving 5 bases between. Germline CDR1 reads SGHAT; CDR2 reads FQNNGV. CDR3 length: 12 residues.

V gene TRBV7-2 combines with J gene TRBJ2-7, with D perhaps TRBD1 (5 bases). Looked up from germline, CDR1 is SGHTA and CDR2 is FQGNSA. The length of the CDR3 is 14 residues. V was pared by 5 bases and J by 0 bases, with 11 bases between. CDR3 amino acids: CASSLQESSYEQYF. CDR3 bases: TGTGCCAGCAGCCTACAGGAAAGCTCCTACGAGCAGTACTTC.

V gene TRBV7-9 combines with J gene TRBJ2-5, with TRBD2 matching over 12 bases. This CDR3 contains 14 residues. In germline, CDR1 is SEHNR, CDR2 FQNEAQ (reference sequence). Trimming at V came to 5 bases and at J to 5 bases, leaving 3 bases not matched to a gene. The CDR3 spells CASSRLAGEETQYF. In nucleotides, the CDR3 is TGTGCCAGCAGCCGACTAGCGGGAGAGGAGACCCAGTACTTC.

The V call is TRBV5-1, the J call TRBJ1-1, with TRBD1 as a possible D gene (5 bases). Trimming pared 4 bases from V and 5 bases from J, leaving 12 bases between. The CDR3 has 13 amino acids. The V gene's germline CDR1 is SGHRS and CDR2 YFSETQ. This CDR3 is CASSLQDITEAFF. The CDR3 bases are TGCGCCAGCAGCCTACAGGACATTACTGAAGCTTTCTTT.

This chain connects TRBV27 to TRBJ2-5; 10 bases are shared with TRBD2. The CDR3 extends over 13 amino acids. J lost 7 bases, V lost 10 bases, and 9 bases had no gene match. The V gene's germline CDR1 is MNHEY and CDR2 SMNVEV (reference sequence). CDR3: CATLAGVGGTQYF. CDR3 DNA sequence: TGTGCCACCCTAGCGGGAGTCGGTGGGACCCAGTACTTC.

V gene TRBV29-1 combines with J gene TRBJ2-7, with TRBD2 as a possible D gene (7 bases). This CDR3 contains 14 residues. Per the germline V gene, CDR1 is SQVTM and CDR2 is ANQGSEA. Trimming stripped 4 bases from V and 9 bases from J, with 22 bases between. The chain's CDR3 is CSVVLRGRGGGQYF. CDR3 bases: TGCAGCGTTGTTCTGAGGGGGAGGGGCGGCGGGCAGTACTTC.

The chain is built from TRBV27 and TRBJ1-5, with 9 bases lining up with TRBD1. After removal of 4 bases from V and 7 bases from J, the junction contained 8 bases not matched to a gene. The germline V gene has CDR1 MNHEY and CDR2 SMNVEV (reference sequence). The CDR3 totals 15 residues. The CDR3 loop is CASSSLGTGKQPQHF. DNA for the CDR3: TGTGCCAGCAGTTCCCTTGGGACAGGGAAACAGCCCCAGCATTTT.

Notes on this clone: The junction differs from germline at one of its ends, possibly a read error. This chain links TRBV11-3 with TRBJ2-5, with D possibly TRBD1 on 6 matching bases. CDR3 length: 14 residues. Per the germline V gene, CDR1 is SGHNT and CDR2 is YENEEA. The CDR3: CASSLGPGQEAQYF. The CDR3 DNA is TGTGCCAGCAGCCTAGGCCCGGGACAAGAGGCCCAGTACTTC.

The chain uses TRBV19 and TRBJ1-1, with a tentative D call TRBD1 (5 bases). Trimming pared 9 bases from V and 0 bases from J, leaving 11 bases between. The CDR3 is 13 amino acids. CDR1 is LNHDA and CDR2 is SQIVND in the germline V gene (reference sequence). Here the CDR3 DNA reads TGTGCCAGCACTCTACAGGTGAACACTGAAGCTTTCTTT. Its translation is CASTLQVNTEAFF.

The chain carries TRBV7-2 and TRBJ2-7, with TRBD1 matching 9 bases. V gave up 2 bases and J gave up 5 bases; unmatched junction bases: 10. The germline CDR1 and CDR2 sequences are SGHTA and FQGNSA. The CDR3 is 16 residues long. The CDR3 nucleotides read TGTGCCAGCAGCTTAAGGGGACAGGGAGGATTTGACGAGCAGTACTTC. Amino acids: CASSLRGQGGFDEQYF.

The chain has TRBV18 and TRBJ1-4; D may be TRBD1 (6 bases). V shed 0 bases and J shed 4 bases, with 12 bases lying between them. Germline lookup yields CDR1 KGHSH and CDR2 LQKENI. This CDR3 has 16 residues. The CDR3 nucleotides are TGTGCCAGCTCACCACCTAGGGGGAGCCTTAATGAAAAACTGTTTTTT. This encodes CASSPPRGSLNEKLFF.

The chain is built from TRBV28 and TRBJ2-3; perhaps TRBD2 as D (6 bases). The CDR3 loop spans 11 amino acids. Trimming removed 7 bases from V and 8 bases from J, with 10 bases in between. CDR1 and CDR2 (germline): MDHEN, SYDVKM. CDR3 residues: CASTSGGTQYF. DNA of the CDR3: TGTGCCAGCACCTCCGGGGGTACGCAGTATTTT.

V is TRBV7-2 and J is TRBJ1-2, with 9 bases identical to TRBD1. This CDR3 contains 14 residues. J gave up 7 bases and V 1 base, and 4 bases lay outside the gene matches. The germline CDR1 and CDR2 sequences are SGHTA and FQGNSA. The CDR3 nucleotides read TGTGCCAGCAGCTTAGGACAGGGGGAGGGTGGCTACACCTTC. It specifies CASSLGQGEGGYTF.

V is TRBV5-4 and J is TRBJ1-1; 8 bases line up with TRBD1. V gave up 4 bases and J gave up 4 bases; unmatched junction bases: 9. The CDR3 has 15 amino acids. Per the germline V gene, CDR1 is SGHNT and CDR2 is YYREEE (reference sequence). The CDR3 is CASSEYRGMSTEAFF. As DNA, the CDR3 is TGTGCCAGCAGCGAATACAGGGGGATGAGCACTGAAGCTTTCTTT.

The chain joins TRBV19 to TRBJ2-4, with no clear D. CDR1 LNHDA and CDR2 SQIVND come from the germline V gene (reference sequence). V dropped 2 bases and J dropped 7 bases, with 9 bases sitting between them. The CDR3 covers 13 residues. The DNA of the CDR3 is TGTGCCAGTAGTATAAATACAGTTAACATTCAGTACTTC. This encodes CASSINTVNIQYF.

This clone was observed a handful of times. The chain carries TRBV6-5 and TRBJ1-1; 7 positions match TRBD1. CDR3 length equals 15 residues. The germline V gene has CDR1 MNHEY and CDR2 SVGAGI. J lost 0 bases, V lost 9 bases, and 10 bases had no gene match. The CDR3 loop is CARTVGGGVNTEAFF. CDR3 DNA sequence: TGTGCCAGAACCGTAGGAGGGGGCGTGAACACTGAAGCTTTCTTT.

The chain links TRBV28 to TRBJ1-2; no clear D. Germline V gene lookup returns CDR1 MDHEN and CDR2 SYDVKM. Trimming left V 2 bases short and J 0 bases short, with 16 bases between. The CDR3 is made up of 17 amino acids. CDR3 sequence (DNA): TGTGCCAGCAGTTTACTGGGGTCGGGGAGATCTAACTATGGCTACACCTTC. Its translation: CASSLLGSGRSNYGYTF.